This T cell receptor (beta chain) was captured in a study of blood T cell repertoires in COVID-19. Study as a whole: Sample material is recorded as cDNA or gDNA derived from T cells, B-cell-depleted T cells, or PBMCs.

This clone was counted only a few times. In the original analysis: Amplified reference gene primers provided the basis for estimating nucleated cell counts. Some clones are missing from TCRdb's copy, which holds only in-frame ones; the method was immunoSEQ multiplex PCR. V and J calls plus clone size are reproduced from that table; the DNA served to infer D and trimming. The profile covers around 240,000 clones, with approximately 84% appearing a single time and about 3.1% taken by the ten largest. The germline CDR1 and CDR2 sequences are LNHDA and SQIVND (reference sequence). The CDR3 has 18 amino acids. Trimming pared 2 bases from V and 7 bases from J, leaving 21 bases between.

The sequenced material came from peripheral blood. This chain joins TRBV19 and TRBJ1-6; D possibly corresponds to TRBD1 (5 bases). This sequence was found in a woman in her twenties or thirties who had recovered from COVID-19. The CDR3 loop is CASSIPQWGGNVNSPLHF. DNA for the CDR3: TGTGCCAGTAGTATACCCCAGTGGGGGGGAAACGTCAATTCACCCCTCCACTTT.